Presented here are 14 T cell receptor beta chains from one specimen sequenced in a study of radiotherapy plus CTLA-4 blockade in lung cancer. TCRdb's table, derived via immunoSEQ multiplex PCR, lists solely in-frame clones and lacks some. The data show roughly 120,000 clones, about four fifths seen once. This material consisted of peripheral blood, taken from a patient treated with radiotherapy plus ipilimumab. The receptors were sampled from a human donor with non-small cell lung cancer that progressed on radiotherapy plus ipilimumab. Some clones in this sample may be carry-over from other donors' samples.

CDR3 in amino acids: CASSLADRRPARTGGRYEQYF. In nucleotides, the CDR3 is TGTGCCAGCAGCTTAGCCGATAGAAGACCAGCCCGGACAGGGGGTAGATACGAGCAGTACTTC. The V call is TRBV7-8, the J call TRBJ2-7, with 10 bases lining up with TRBD1. Germline V CDR1 and CDR2: SGHVS, FQNEAQ. CDR3 length equals 21 residues. The V and J ends lost 0 bases and 4 bases, in that order; junction bases with no gene match: 21.

This clone was observed a few times. J is TRBJ1-5 and V is TRBV5-5; the D is unclear. The CDR3 has 13 residues. Trimming shortened V by 0 bases and J by 4 bases, and 5 bases separated the two germline ends. Germline-derived CDR1 and CDR2 are SGHKS and YYEKEE (reference sequence). Written as DNA, the CDR3 is TGTGCCAGCAGCTTGGGGGAAAATCAGCCCCAGCATTTT. Translated, it gives CASSLGENQPQHF.

The gene calls are TRBV19 and TRBJ1-6; D gene unclear. Germline CDR1 and CDR2: LNHDA and SQIVND (reference sequence). V was pared by 5 bases and J by 6 bases, with 17 bases between. CDR3 size: 16 residues. CDR3: CASSSPPGKTNSPLHF. The DNA of the CDR3 is TGTGCCAGTAGTTCCCCGCCAGGAAAAACTAATTCACCCCTCCACTTT.

The CDR3 reads CASSPFQGAVETQYF. The CDR3 coding sequence is TGTGCCAGCAGCCCCTTTCAGGGGGCCGTGGAGACCCAGTACTTC. The J gene is TRBJ2-5, the V gene TRBV5-4; 8 bases map to TRBD1. Germline V gene sequence: CDR1 SGHNT, CDR2 YYREEE (reference sequence). V lost 4 bases and J lost 5; bases outside the gene matches: 10. The CDR3 has 15 residues.

The rearrangement links TRBV4-3 to TRBJ1-5; 12 bases map to TRBD1. Germline-derived CDR1 and CDR2 are LGHNA and YSLEER. This CDR3 contains 20 residues. V was pared by 0 bases and J by 4 bases, with 13 bases of the junction left unmatched. CDR3 loop: CASSQEWDRGRLVINQPQHF. The CDR3 DNA reads TGCGCCAGCAGCCAAGAGTGGGACAGGGGGCGCCTGGTTATAAATCAGCCCCAGCATTTT.

The chain is built from TRBV27 and TRBJ2-5, with a possible D match to TRBD2 (5 bases). Trimming took 5 bases from V and 5 from J, leaving 6 bases between them. The CDR3 runs to 11 residues. Germline V gene sequence: CDR1 MNHEY, CDR2 SMNVEV (reference sequence). CDR3 DNA: TGTGCCAGCAGTCGAGGGGAGACCCAGTACTTC. Its translation is CASSRGETQYF.

The chain combines TRBV7-2 with TRBJ2-1, with 7 bases matching TRBD1. V lost 5 bases and J lost 1; bases outside the gene matches: 11. From germline, CDR1 is SGHTA and CDR2 FQGNSA. The CDR3 is 17 amino acids. The CDR3 DNA is TGTGCCAGCAGCATACGGGACAGTAGGAGGTCCTACAATGAGCAGTTCTTC. Amino acids: CASSIRDSRRSYNEQFF.

The chain joins TRBV28 to TRBJ1-4, with TRBD1 identical over 8 bases. The V segment lost 7 bases and the J segment 8 bases; nucleotides outside the gene matches: 18. The CDR3 spans 17 residues. CDR1 is MDHEN and CDR2 is SYDVKM in the germline V gene. DNA for the CDR3: TGTGCCAGCACCTCCCAGGGGGCCGACCTCAGAGGGGAAAAACTGTTTTTT. Translating it yields CASTSQGADLRGEKLFF.

This rearrangement joins TRBV7-2 to TRBJ2-7; perhaps TRBD2 as D (7 bases). V was clipped by 6 bases and J by 6 bases, with 15 bases between them. Germline-derived CDR1 and CDR2 are SGHTA and FQGNSA. CDR3 length: 13 residues. The CDR3 DNA follows: TGTGCCAGCAGGGAAGGGGGAGGGGGCGAGCAGTACTTC. Residues: CASREGGGGEQYF.

The chain carries TRBV4-1 and TRBJ1-1, with no clear D. Germline loops: CDR1 MGHRA, CDR2 YSYEKL. V lost 4 bases and J lost 2, with 11 bases in between. CDR3 size: 14 residues. This CDR3 reads CASSRVEGNTEAFF. The CDR3 coding sequence is TGCGCCAGCAGCCGGGTAGAGGGCAACACTGAAGCTTTCTTT.

This chain uses TRBV21-1 with TRBJ2-1. TRBV21-1 is a pseudogene. This CDR3 is built from 12 residues. DNA for the CDR3: TGTGCCTCCAGAAAGAGCTACAATGAGCAGTTCTTC. It specifies CASRKSYNEQFF.

This chain uses TRBV4-2 with TRBJ2-1; no reliable D call. CDR1 is LGHNA, CDR2 YNFKEQ, per germline. V lost 0 bases and J lost 4, with 13 bases in between. CDR3 length: 16 amino acids. The CDR3 coding sequence is TGTGCCAGCAGCCAAGAAGGAGAGGTGCGTTACAATGAGCAGTTCTTC. Translated: CASSQEGEVRYNEQFF.

Only a few counts were recorded for this clone. This sequence joins TRBV11-3 and TRBJ1-1, with 9 bases fitting TRBD1. V shed 4 bases, J shed 9 bases, and the junction held 9 bases outside the gene matches. The CDR3 runs to 14 residues. Germline V CDR1 and CDR2: SGHNT, YENEEA. The CDR3 region has the DNA TGTGCCAGCAGCTCGACCCTTGACAGGGGGAAAGCTTTCTTT. This encodes CASSSTLDRGKAFF. The full variable domain, in which reference TRBV11-3 and TRBJ1-1 provide the parts outside the CDR3, is EAGVVQSPRYKIIEKKQPVAFWCNPISGHNTLYWYLQNLGQGPELLIRYENEEAVDDSQLPKDRFSAERLKGVDSTLKIQPAELGDSAVYLCASSSTLDRGKAFFGQGTRLTVV.

The V gene is TRBV7-2, the J gene TRBJ1-2, with 7 bases that match TRBD1. Germline-derived CDR1 and CDR2 are SGHTA and FQGNSA. V dropped 3 bases and J dropped 0; count of bases not matched to a gene: 1. The CDR3 consists of 14 residues. As DNA, the CDR3 is TGTGCCAGCAGCTTTGGGACAGCTAACTATGGCTACACCTTC. This translates into CASSFGTANYGYTF.